This T cell receptor (beta chain) was obtained from a study of shared clonotypes between healthy human individuals. Study outcomes and limitations: Estimated richness was generally greater in naive than memory subsets.

Germline CDR1 and CDR2: SQVTM and ANQGSEA. The CDR3 runs 13 residues. V lost 4 bases and J lost 2; bases outside the gene matches: 5. Using immunoSEQ multiplex PCR, the repertoire was profiled, and TCRdb retains in-frame clones only, with some absent. In the table there are 100,000 or so clones, about 70% of which are singletons. A remark on this clone: Its cognate antigen is unknown.

What was sequenced was memory CD8+ T cells sorted from blood. Subset in this sample: CD45RO+ cells pooled with CCR7-negative TemRA cells. The chain uses TRBV29-1 and TRBJ2-7; 7 positions match TRBD1. The sequence came from a woman under 40 in good health. The CDR3 reads CSVVGTDAYEQYF. DNA of the CDR3: TGCAGCGTTGTCGGGACAGATGCCTACGAGCAGTACTTC.